Each of the 11 T cell receptor beta chains below was sequenced from the same sample in a study of spatial heterogeneity in lung cancer. Noted time point: sample taken at primary tumor resection. TCRs were sequenced from unsorted whole RNA of tumor, nontumor lung or PBMC. TCRdb used MiXCR to reprocess the 5' RACE reads, holding one entry per CDR3 protein. Counted here are tens of thousands of distinct CDR3 sequences, approximately 15% occurring once; the ten biggest clones make up 56%. The sequences come from PBMCs, collected at surgery. The receptors were gathered from a male donor with early-stage non-small cell lung cancer.

This clonotype was recorded at least ten times. The gene calls are TRBV29-1 and TRBJ2-2, with 13 bases fitting TRBD2. V lost 1 base and J lost 5; bases outside the gene matches: 1. This CDR3 has 15 residues. CDR1 is SQVTM and CDR2 is ANQGSEA in the germline V gene. DNA for the CDR3: TGCAGCGTTGAAGGGACTAGCGGGAGTACCGGGGAGCTGTTTTTT. Its protein product is CSVEGTSGSTGELFF.

This clonotype was picked up a small number of times. The rearrangement joins TRBV27 to TRBJ2-1; possibly TRBD1 for D (5 bases). The germline gives CDR1 MNHEY, CDR2 SMNVEV (reference sequence). Trimming took off 6 bases at V and 6 bases at J, with 9 bases between the two ends. The CDR3 is made up of 12 amino acids. The DNA of the CDR3 is TGTGCCAGCAGGACAGCTAGCAATGAGCAGTTCTTC. Translated: CASRTASNEQFF.

This clonotype occurred many times. The chain is built from TRBV4-3 and TRBJ2-3; 8 bases align to TRBD2. The CDR3 sequence is 17 residues long. Germline V gene lookup returns CDR1 LGHNA and CDR2 YSLEER. Trimming cost V 1 base and J 4 bases; bases outside gene matches: 10. CDR3 sequence (DNA): TGCGCCAGCAGCCAAGCGGGAGGGCCAGGTGCCCCAGATACGCAGTATTTT. Protein: CASSQAGGPGAPDTQYF.

This clonotype showed up just a few times. The rearrangement links TRBV9 to TRBJ2-3; 8 bases are a match to TRBD2. J gave up 5 bases and V 3 bases, and 5 bases lay outside the gene matches. Germline V lookup: CDR1 SGDLS, CDR2 YYNGEE. CDR3 length: 14 amino acids. The CDR3: CASSASGQVDTQYF. CDR3 DNA sequence: TGTGCCAGCAGCGCTAGCGGGCAAGTAGATACGCAGTATTTT.

The chain uses TRBV6-2 or TRBV6-3 and TRBJ2-7; the match to TRBD2 covers 12 bases. After removal of 6 bases from V and 1 base from J, the junction contained 7 bases not matched to a gene. The length of the CDR3 is 16 residues. The germline V gene encodes CDR1 MNHEY and CDR2 SVGEGT. The CDR3 reads CASRRTSGTVSYEQYF. DNA for the CDR3: TGTGCCAGCAGGCGGACTAGCGGGACGGTTTCCTACGAGCAGTACTTC.

The rearrangement joins TRBV12-3 or TRBV12-4 to TRBJ2-1; D ambiguous. The V end lost 2 bases, the J end lost 0 bases, and 8 bases lay between the germline ends. The CDR3 sequence is 15 residues long. The CDR3 nucleotides read TGTGCCAGCAGTTTAAACGGGCCCTCCTACAATGAGCAGTTCTTC. Amino acid sequence: CASSLNGPSYNEQFF.

V usage is TRBV28 and J usage is TRBJ1-1; the D is unclear. Looked up from germline, CDR1 is MDHEN and CDR2 is SYDVKM. The CDR3 is 16 amino acids. V lost 3 bases, J lost 3 bases, and 17 bases lay in between. The CDR3 sequence is CASSFGTRGRHTEAFF. The CDR3 DNA reads TGTGCCAGCAGTTTCGGAACGCGGGGTCGGCACACTGAAGCTTTCTTT.

This clonotype was seen at least ten times. The rearrangement links TRBV29-1 to TRBJ2-1; no reliable D call. Trimming cost V 5 bases and J 6 bases, with 11 bases left between them. The length of the CDR3 is 12 residues. In germline, CDR1 is SQVTM, CDR2 ANQGSEA. The CDR3 DNA reads TGCAGCGTTAGCCCAACCGGCAATGAGCAGTTCTTC. Protein sequence: CSVSPTGNEQFF.

This clonotype was found a few times. The rearrangement uses TRBV27 and TRBJ2-1; D is unresolved. Germline V gene sequence: CDR1 MNHEY, CDR2 SMNVEV (reference sequence). V was clipped by 7 bases and J by 4 bases, with 5 bases between them. The CDR3 spans 11 residues. The CDR3 DNA reads as TGTGCCAGCAAAAGGTACAATGAGCAGTTCTTC. Its translation: CASKRYNEQFF.

This clonotype has only a few counts. CDR3 residues: CAIRPDRRRPEQYF. CDR3 DNA: TGTGCCATCAGACCGGACAGGCGGCGTCCCGAGCAGTACTTC. J is TRBJ2-7 and V is TRBV10-3; 7 bases agree with TRBD1. V shed 6 bases, J shed 6 bases, and the junction held 11 bases outside the gene matches. CDR3 length: 14 amino acids. Looked up from germline, CDR1 is ENHRY and CDR2 is SYGVKD.

The V gene is TRBV29-1, the J gene TRBJ2-5; D remains ambiguous. CDR1 SQVTM and CDR2 ANQGSEA come from the germline V gene. With 7 bases removed from V and 4 bases from J, the gap between germline ends came to 16 bases. The CDR3 spans 13 residues. CDR3: CSAEGGPRETQYF. The CDR3 bases are TGCAGCGCCGAAGGTGGACCCCGAGAGACCCAGTACTTC.